These 13 T cell receptor beta chains originate from one sample sequenced in a study of shared T cell receptors in the human thymus. Profiling relied on immunoSEQ multiplex PCR, and the TCRdb table lists in-frame clones only, not all of them. This sample has roughly 660,000 clones, with approximately 88% found just once. These data were also filed under a second study, of human thymus T cells.

Sequenced material: thymocytes. The receptors here all came from a boy under three years old with a congenital heart defect.

This chain connects TRBV15 to TRBJ1-1, with TRBD1 identical over 9 bases. The junction had 17 bases not matched to a gene; V was cut back by 0 bases and J by 0 bases. The germline V gene has CDR1 LNHNV and CDR2 YYDKDF (reference sequence). This CDR3 comprises 21 residues. The CDR3, as DNA: TGTGCCACCAGCAGAGATGGTTTCAGAGGGACAGGGCGTTTTGTGAACACTGAAGCTTTCTTT. Its protein is CATSRDGFRGTGRFVNTEAFF. Supplemented by reference TRBV15 and TRBJ1-1, the full variable domain reads DAMVIQNPRYQVTQFGKPVTLSCSQTLNHNVMYWYQQKSSQAPKLLFHYYDKDFNNEADTPDNFQSRRPNTSFCFLDIRSPGLGDTAMYLCATSRDGFRGTGRFVNTEAFFGQGTRLTVV.

The chain is built from TRBV5-1 and TRBJ2-5; perhaps TRBD1 as D (7 bases). The closer fit of TRBJ2-7 to the DNA end suggests the J call may be wrong. The germline CDR1 and CDR2 sequences are SGHRS and YFSETQ. This CDR3 is 13 amino acids long. The CDR3: CASSRQGLYEQYF. DNA of the CDR3: TGCGCCAGCAGCCGACAGGGACTTTACGAGCAGTACTTC.

The DNA of the CDR3 is TGTGCCAGCAGCCCTGGACAGGCCACCCGGGAGACCCAGTACTTC. This encodes CASSPGQATRETQYF. The chain combines TRBV28 with TRBJ2-5; 7 bases match TRBD1. Germline V CDR1 and CDR2: MDHEN, SYDVKM. V dropped 6 bases and J dropped 5; count of bases not matched to a gene: 12. This CDR3 has 15 residues. Using reference TRBV28 and TRBJ2-5 for the parts outside the CDR3, the full variable domain is DVKVTQSSRYLVKRTGEKVFLECVQDMDHENMFWYRQDPGLGLRLIYFSYDVKMKEKGDIPEGYSVSREKKERFSLILESASTNQTSMYLCASSPGQATRETQYFGPGTRLLVL.

This clone has a single count. The chain links TRBV19 to TRBJ2-2; the D is unclear. Germline V gene lookup returns CDR1 LNHDA and CDR2 SQIVND (reference sequence). CDR3 length: 12 amino acids. V shed 3 bases and J shed 4 bases, with 3 bases lying between them. The CDR3 here is CASSMATGELFF. CDR3 nucleotides: TGTGCCAGTAGTATGGCCACCGGGGAGCTGTTTTTT.

The genes are TRBV4-2 and TRBJ1-5; possibly TRBD1 for D (6 bases). Deletions cut 3 bases from V and 4 bases from J, with 22 bases between. The germline V gene has CDR1 LGHNA and CDR2 YNFKEQ. The CDR3 consists of 18 residues. CDR3 sequence reads: CASSHDIFPGHLNQPQHF. CDR3 bases: TGTGCCAGCAGCCATGATATTTTTCCGGGACACCTAAATCAGCCCCAGCATTTT.

This clone was observed a single time. The chain carries TRBV4-1 and TRBJ2-7; 12 nucleotides match TRBD2. The CDR3 covers 14 residues. Germline trimming cut 4 bases from V and 6 bases from J; bases unmatched to any gene: 4. Per germline, CDR1 MGHRA and CDR2 YSYEKL. CDR3 bases: TGCGCCAGCAGCCGTCTAGCGGGAGGGCTCGAGCAGTACTTC. Amino acids: CASSRLAGGLEQYF.

The gene calls are TRBV27 and TRBJ2-5; perhaps TRBD1 as D (6 bases). Per germline, CDR1 MNHEY and CDR2 SMNVEV (reference sequence). The CDR3 extends over 19 amino acids. V gave up 5 bases and J gave up 0 bases, with 25 bases separating them. The CDR3: CASSPAYRAGYWNQETQYF. In DNA form, the CDR3 reads TGTGCCAGCAGTCCGGCCTACAGGGCGGGTTATTGGAACCAAGAGACCCAGTACTTC.

The chain has TRBV4-1 and TRBJ2-7, with 11 bases identical to TRBD2. The CDR3 covers 14 residues. CDR1 and CDR2 from the germline V gene are MGHRA and YSYEKL. V was pared by 4 bases and J by 6 bases, with 5 bases of the junction left unmatched. CDR3 coding DNA: TGCGCCAGCAGCCTACTAGCGGGAGTCGGCGAGCAGTACTTC. It specifies CASSLLAGVGEQYF.

The gene calls are TRBV2 and TRBJ2-5, with D possibly TRBD2 on 6 matching bases. The CDR3 contains 12 residues. V was clipped by 7 bases and J by 5 bases, with 11 bases between them. The V gene's germline CDR1 is SNHLY and CDR2 FYNNEI. The CDR3 DNA reads as TGTGCCAGCACCCTCGGAGGGGAGACCCAGTACTTC. Translating gives CASTLGGETQYF.

Turning to this clone: This sample also contains other DNA sequences that code for the same CDR3. J is TRBJ2-7 and V is TRBV5-6, with 10 bases identical to TRBD2. Germline-derived CDR1 and CDR2 are SGHDT and YYEEEE. V shed 0 bases, J shed 6 bases, and the junction held 12 bases outside the gene matches. There are 17 residues in the CDR3. CDR3 residues: CASSLGGTSDPPPEQYF. The CDR3 bases are TGTGCCAGCAGCTTGGGTGGGACTAGCGATCCTCCCCCCGAGCAGTACTTC.

This clone was recorded once. This chain uses TRBV11-2 with TRBJ2-7; D is perhaps TRBD1 (7 bases). In germline, CDR1 is SGHAT, CDR2 FQNNGV. The CDR3 is 17 residues long. Trimming removed 3 bases from V and 4 bases from J, with 22 bases in between. The CDR3 sequence: CASSFGQGGALGYEQYF. The CDR3 DNA sequence: TGTGCCAGCAGCTTCGGGCAGGGGGGAGCCCTGGGGTACGAGCAGTACTTC.

The rearrangement joins TRBV27 to TRBJ2-7, with D possibly matching TRBD1 (5 bases). Trimming pared 2 bases from V and 4 bases from J, leaving 9 bases between. CDR1 and CDR2 (germline): MNHEY, SMNVEV (reference sequence). This CDR3 has 13 residues. The CDR3 DNA is TGTGCCAGCAGTTTAAAGAAGGGGTACGAGCAGTACTTC. It encodes CASSLKKGYEQYF.

J is TRBJ1-5 and V is TRBV7-2; D is possibly TRBD1 (5 bases). This CDR3 contains 17 residues. V was pared by 5 bases and J by 0 bases, with 17 bases between. Germline CDR1 and CDR2: SGHTA and FQGNSA. CDR3 sequence (DNA): TGTGCCAGCAGCCACTCCCCCCTGGGACTTAGCAATCAGCCCCAGCATTTT. Its translation: CASSHSPLGLSNQPQHF.